These T cell receptor beta chains were read from a single sample in a study of control samples from healthy donors and cancer patients. TCRdb's copy holds only in-frame clones and misses some; the assay was immunoSEQ multiplex PCR. The table has about 100,000 clones, 92% seen once. The sample taken for sequencing was blood. These receptors came from a woman between 18 and 29 years old in good health. Both conserved end residues are part of each CDR3. A D gene is named only where the DNA matches it firmly.

d_gene | v_gene | CDR3aa
TRBD1 | TRBV4-1 | CASSPSRDRDNQPQHF
. | TRBV6-5 | CASSYRGLGGNTIYF
TRBD2 | TRBV13 | CASREETSVTYNEQFF
TRBD1 | TRBV6-5 | CASSGQGGPYEQYF
. | TRBV7-9 | CASSFVGVSGNTIYF
. | TRBV19 | CASSITDSNQPQHF
TRBD1 | TRBV13 | CASSLGWQYQTGDSPLHF
. | TRBV28 | CASMQFMNTEAFF
. | TRBV6-5 | CASTALSKANYGYTF
. | TRBV29-1 | CSVDRGHEQYF
. | TRBV28 | CASSPSGGNTEAFF
TRBD1 | TRBV19 | CASSIGDRVTGELFF
. | TRBV5-1 | CASSLTVLNTEAFF
TRBD1 | TRBV28 | CASSLSPYWTGPSTDTQYF
. | TRBV10-1 | CASSESKAGPAFF
TRBD2 | TRBV2 | CASSAAGGGTDTQYF